The clone carrying this TCR beta chain is a singleton in its sample. Its target is unknown. Different DNA sequences within this sample yield the same CDR3. The CDR3 is 15 residues long. V dropped 1 base and J dropped 2 bases, with 8 bases sitting between them. The V gene's germline CDR1 is SEHNR and CDR2 FQNEAQ (reference sequence). DNA at 200 ng, approximately 30,000 T cell genomes, went into sorted-subset replicate PCRs. Profiled with immunoSEQ multiplex PCR; TCRdb holds only in-frame clones, not every one. The table records 2 million or so clones, over 85% of them present only once. Every donor, a Caucasian adult, lived in Nashville, Tennessee. These data come from a study of shared clonotypes between healthy human individuals. Whole-study results and caveats: A generally larger estimated richness was seen in naive subsets than in memory subsets. Clonotype sharing among the donors was expected to vary with sequencing depth.

Sequencing used naive CD4+ T cells sorted from blood. Described subset: CD45RA+ positively selected. The TCR was taken from a young man in good health. The J gene is TRBJ1-4, the V gene TRBV7-9; no clear D gene. Here the CDR3 reads CASSLVETTNEKLFF. DNA of the CDR3: TGTGCCAGCAGCTTAGTTGAGACGACTAATGAAAAACTGTTTTTT.